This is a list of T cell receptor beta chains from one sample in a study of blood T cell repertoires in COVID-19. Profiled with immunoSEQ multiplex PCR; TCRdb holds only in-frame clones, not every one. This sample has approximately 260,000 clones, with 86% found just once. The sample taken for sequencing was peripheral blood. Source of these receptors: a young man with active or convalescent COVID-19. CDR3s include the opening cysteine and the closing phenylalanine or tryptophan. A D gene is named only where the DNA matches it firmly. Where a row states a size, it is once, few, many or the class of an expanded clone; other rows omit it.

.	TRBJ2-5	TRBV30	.	CAWGKRGRGQETQYF	TGTGCCTGGGGAAAAAGGGGCAGGGGCCAAGAGACCCAGTACTTC
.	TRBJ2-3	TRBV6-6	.	CASSPTGLTDTQYF	TGTGCCAGCAGTCCGACAGGCCTCACAGATACGCAGTATTTT
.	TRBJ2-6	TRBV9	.	CASSGLATGANVLTF	TGTGCCAGCAGCGGTCTAGCAACTGGGGCCAACGTCCTGACTTTC
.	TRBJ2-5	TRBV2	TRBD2	CASSDGGGAFSETQYF	TGTGCCAGCAGTGACGGCGGGGGGGCCTTTTCAGAGACCCAGTACTTC
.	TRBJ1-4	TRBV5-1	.	CASSLNLAGAEKLFF	TGCGCCAGCAGCTTAAATCTGGCGGGGGCGGAAAAACTGTTTTTT
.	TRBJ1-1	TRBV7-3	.	CASSPTRGMNTEAFF	TGTGCCAGCAGCCCCACCCGGGGAATGAACACTGAAGCTTTCTTT
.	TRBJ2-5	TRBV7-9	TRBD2	CASSLERSGGFTQYF	TGTGCCAGCAGCTTAGAACGTAGCGGGGGTTTTACCCAGTACTTC
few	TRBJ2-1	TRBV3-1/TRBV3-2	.	CASSQDTTPNEQFF	TGTGCCAGCAGCCAAGATACGACTCCCAATGAGCAGTTCTTC
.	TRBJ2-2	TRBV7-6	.	CASSLFGPGELFF	TGTGCCAGCAGCTTATTTGGGCCCGGGGAGCTGTTTTTT
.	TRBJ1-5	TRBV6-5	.	CASILQDRSWQPQHF	TGTGCCAGCATCCTGCAAGACAGGTCCTGGCAGCCCCAGCATTTT
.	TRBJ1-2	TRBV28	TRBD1	CATPRTGTEYGYTF	TGTGCCACCCCACGTACCGGGACAGAGTATGGCTACACCTTC
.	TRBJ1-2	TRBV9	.	CASSVALTGHYGYTF	TGTGCCAGCAGCGTAGCCTTGACAGGCCACTATGGCTACACCTTC
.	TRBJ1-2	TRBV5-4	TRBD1	CASTSNRGGYTF	TGTGCCAGCACTTCCAACAGGGGAGGCTACACCTTC
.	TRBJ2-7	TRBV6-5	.	CASSSHPRYEQYF	TGTGCCAGCAGTTCCCACCCCAGGTACGAGCAGTACTTC
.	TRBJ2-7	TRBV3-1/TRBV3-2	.	CASSQVTSAGFNEQYF	TGTGCCAGCAGCCAAGTAACTAGTGCGGGATTCAACGAGCAGTACTTC
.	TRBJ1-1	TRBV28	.	CAAQVGGHTEAFF	TGTGCCGCCCAGGTCGGGGGGCACACTGAAGCTTTCTTT
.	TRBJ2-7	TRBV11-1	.	CASSPRRRYEQYF	TGTGCCAGCAGCCCCAGACGGAGGTACGAGCAGTACTTC
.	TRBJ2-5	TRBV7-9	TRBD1	CASSWGQGVGETQYF	TGTGCCAGCAGCTGGGGACAGGGTGTCGGGGAGACCCAGTACTTC
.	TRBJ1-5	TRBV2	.	CASSVSGNGQPQHF	TGTGCCAGCAGTGTTTCAGGGAATGGTCAGCCCCAGCATTTT
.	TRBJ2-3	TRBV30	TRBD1	CAWSPGQGTDTQYF	TGTGCCTGGAGTCCGGGACAGGGGACAGATACGCAGTATTTT
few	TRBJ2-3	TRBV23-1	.	CASRGEQVGTDTQYF	TGCGCCAGCAGAGGGGAACAGGTGGGCACAGATACGCAGTATTTT
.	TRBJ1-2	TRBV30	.	CAWSITGSMGYTF	TGTGCCTGGAGTATAACAGGTTCTATGGGCTACACCTTC
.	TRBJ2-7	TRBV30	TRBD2	CAWSVQAGVYEQYF	TGTGCCTGGAGTGTACAAGCGGGAGTGTACGAGCAGTACTTC
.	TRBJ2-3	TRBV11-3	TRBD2	CASRSSGRSTDTQYF	TGTGCCAGCAGATCTAGCGGGAGGAGCACAGATACGCAGTATTTT
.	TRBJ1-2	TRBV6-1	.	CASSDFTGLYGYTF	TGTGCCAGCAGTGATTTCACAGGTCTATATGGCTACACCTTC
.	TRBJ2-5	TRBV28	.	CASSLWLQGETQYF	TGTGCCAGCAGTTTGTGGTTGCAGGGAGAGACCCAGTACTTC
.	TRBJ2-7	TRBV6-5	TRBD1	CASSYADRDGQYF	TGTGCCAGCAGTTACGCGGACAGGGACGGGCAGTACTTC
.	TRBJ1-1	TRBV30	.	CAWIDRSRALLLHTEAFF	TGTGCCTGGATCGACAGGTCAAGGGCCCTTTTACTACACACTGAAGCTTTCTTT
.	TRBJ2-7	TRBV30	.	CAWSVTGYEQYF	TGTGCCTGGAGTGTAACCGGCTACGAGCAGTACTTC
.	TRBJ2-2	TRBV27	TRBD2	CASSLGTSGGLTNTGELFF	TGTGCCAGCAGTTTAGGGACTAGCGGGGGCCTTACTAACACCGGGGAGCTGTTTTTT
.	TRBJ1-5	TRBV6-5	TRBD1	CASRDRGVGGQPQHF	TGTGCCAGCCGGGACAGGGGAGTGGGTGGGCAGCCCCAGCATTTT
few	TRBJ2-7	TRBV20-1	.	CSARSEYEQYF	TGCAGTGCTAGGAGCGAATACGAGCAGTACTTC
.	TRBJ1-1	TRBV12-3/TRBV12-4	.	CASIGGTEAFF	TGTGCCAGCATAGGGGGCACTGAAGCTTTCTTT
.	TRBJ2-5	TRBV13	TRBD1	CASSGTDWGNQYF	TGTGCCAGCAGTGGGACAGATTGGGGCAACCAGTACTTC
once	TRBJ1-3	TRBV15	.	CATTRQSGNTIYF	TGTGCCACCACAAGACAATCCGGAAACACCATATATTTT
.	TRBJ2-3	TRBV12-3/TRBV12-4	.	CASSTQTTDTQYF	TGTGCCAGCAGTACACAAACCACAGATACGCAGTATTTT
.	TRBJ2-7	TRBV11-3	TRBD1	CASSWDRIYEQYF	TGTGCCAGCAGCTGGGACAGGATCTACGAGCAGTACTTC
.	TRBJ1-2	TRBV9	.	CASYHYLDGYTF	TGTGCCAGCTATCACTACCTGGATGGCTACACCTTC
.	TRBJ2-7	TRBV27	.	CASSRGGGQKGEQYF	TGTGCCAGCAGCCGAGGGGGGGGTCAAAAGGGAGAGCAGTACTTC
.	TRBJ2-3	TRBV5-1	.	CASSPDTGLSSTDTQYF	TGCGCCAGCAGCCCAGATACAGGACTATCGTCCACAGATACGCAGTATTTT
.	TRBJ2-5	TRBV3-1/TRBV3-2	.	CASSQGLDIAGGETQYF	TGTGCCAGCAGCCAAGGACTGGACATTGCTGGCGGAGAGACCCAGTACTTC